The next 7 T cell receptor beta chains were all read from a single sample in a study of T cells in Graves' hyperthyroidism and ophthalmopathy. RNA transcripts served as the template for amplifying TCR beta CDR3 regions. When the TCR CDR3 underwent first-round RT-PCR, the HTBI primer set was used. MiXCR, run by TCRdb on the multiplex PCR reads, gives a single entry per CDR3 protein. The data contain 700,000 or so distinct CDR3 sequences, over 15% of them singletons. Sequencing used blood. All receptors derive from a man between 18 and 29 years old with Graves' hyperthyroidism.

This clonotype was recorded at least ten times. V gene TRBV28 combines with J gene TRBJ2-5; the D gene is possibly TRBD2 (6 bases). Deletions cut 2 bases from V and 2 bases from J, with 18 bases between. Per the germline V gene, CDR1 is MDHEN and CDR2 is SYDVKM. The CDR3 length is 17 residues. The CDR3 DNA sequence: TGTGCCAGCAGTTTAGTAGGGACTGCTCAAATTCAAGAGACCCAGTACTTC. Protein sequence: CASSLVGTAQIQETQYF.

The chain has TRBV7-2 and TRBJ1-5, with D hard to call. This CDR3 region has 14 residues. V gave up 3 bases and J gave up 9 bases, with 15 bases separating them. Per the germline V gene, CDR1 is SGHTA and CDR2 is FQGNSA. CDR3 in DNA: TGTGCCAGCAGCTTTGACGGGTCCTCAGGGCCCCAGCATTTT. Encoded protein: CASSFDGSSGPQHF.

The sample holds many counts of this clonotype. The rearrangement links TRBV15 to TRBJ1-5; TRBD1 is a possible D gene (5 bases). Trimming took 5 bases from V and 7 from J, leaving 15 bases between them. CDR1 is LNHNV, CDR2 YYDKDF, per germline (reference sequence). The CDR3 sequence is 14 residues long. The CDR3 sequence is CATSGARAAQPQHF. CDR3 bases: TGTGCCACCAGCGGGGCGAGGGCGGCGCAGCCCCAGCATTTT.

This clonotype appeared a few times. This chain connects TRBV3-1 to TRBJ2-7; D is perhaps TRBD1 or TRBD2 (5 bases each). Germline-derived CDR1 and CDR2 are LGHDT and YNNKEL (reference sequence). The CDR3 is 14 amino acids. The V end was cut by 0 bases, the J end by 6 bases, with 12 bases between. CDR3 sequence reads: CASSQEGDHAEQYF. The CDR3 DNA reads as TGTGCCAGCAGCCAAGAAGGGGACCATGCCGAGCAGTACTTC.

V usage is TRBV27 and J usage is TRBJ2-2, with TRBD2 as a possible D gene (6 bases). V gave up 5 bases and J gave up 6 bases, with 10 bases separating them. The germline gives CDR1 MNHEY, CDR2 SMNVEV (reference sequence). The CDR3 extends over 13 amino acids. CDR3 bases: TGTGCCAGCAGTGTGACTAGGGCCGGGGAGCTGTTTTTT. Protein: CASSVTRAGELFF.

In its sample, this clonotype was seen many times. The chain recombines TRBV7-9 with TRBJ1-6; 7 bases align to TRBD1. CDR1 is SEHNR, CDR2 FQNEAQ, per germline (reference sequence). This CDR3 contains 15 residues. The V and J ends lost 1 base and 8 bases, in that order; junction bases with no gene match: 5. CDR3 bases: TGTGCCAGCAGCTTAGTGGGGACAGTCGATTCACCCCTCCACTTT. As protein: CASSLVGTVDSPLHF. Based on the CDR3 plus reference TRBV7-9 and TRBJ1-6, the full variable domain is DTGVSQNPRHKITKRGQNVTFRCDPISEHNRLYWYRQTLGQGPEFLTYFQNEAQLEKSRLLSDRFSAERPKGSFSTLEIQRTEQGDSAMYLCASSLVGTVDSPLHFGNGTRLTVT.

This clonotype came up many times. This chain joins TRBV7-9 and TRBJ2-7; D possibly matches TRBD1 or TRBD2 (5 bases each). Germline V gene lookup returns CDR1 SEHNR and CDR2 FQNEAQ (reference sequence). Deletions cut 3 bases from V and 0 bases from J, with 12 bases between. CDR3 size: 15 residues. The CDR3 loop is CASSFSGAPSYEQYF. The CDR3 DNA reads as TGTGCCAGCAGCTTTTCCGGGGCCCCCTCCTACGAGCAGTACTTC.